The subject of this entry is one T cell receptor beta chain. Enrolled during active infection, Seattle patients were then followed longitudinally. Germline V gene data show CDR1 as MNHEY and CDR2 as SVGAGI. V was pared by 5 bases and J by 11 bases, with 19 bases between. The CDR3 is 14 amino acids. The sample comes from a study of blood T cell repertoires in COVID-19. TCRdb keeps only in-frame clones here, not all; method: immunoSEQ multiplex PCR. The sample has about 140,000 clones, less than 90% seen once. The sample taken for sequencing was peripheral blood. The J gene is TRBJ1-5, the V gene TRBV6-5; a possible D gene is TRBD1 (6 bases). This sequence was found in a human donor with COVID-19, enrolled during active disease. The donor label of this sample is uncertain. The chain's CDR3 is CASSKTGRGTAQHF. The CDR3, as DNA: TGTGCCAGCAGTAAAACAGGGAGGGGTACGGCCCAGCATTTT.